Detailed here is one TCR beta chain. The germline V and J ends were trimmed by 5 bases and 8 bases, with 12 bases remaining between them. Germline V gene sequence: CDR1 MNHNY, CDR2 SVGAGI (reference sequence). CDR3 length: 12 residues. The sample originates from a study of blood T cell repertoires in COVID-19. In the study's own analysis: Cell counts per sample came from amplifying reference gene primers. Measured with immunoSEQ multiplex PCR; TCRdb has only the in-frame clones, and not every one. From that table come the V and J calls and clone size; the DNA was used to work out D and trimming. The repertoire includes roughly 16,000 clones, about nine tenths of them detected once, and less than 20% sits in the top ten.

Sequences were obtained from peripheral blood. The sequence derives from a human donor with active COVID-19. The donor label of this sample is uncertain. The rearrangement uses TRBV6-6 and TRBJ1-2; TRBD1 might be the D (6 bases). This CDR3 is CASSHGGAGYTF. In DNA, the CDR3 is TGTGCCAGCAGTCACGGGGGGGCGGGCTACACCTTC.